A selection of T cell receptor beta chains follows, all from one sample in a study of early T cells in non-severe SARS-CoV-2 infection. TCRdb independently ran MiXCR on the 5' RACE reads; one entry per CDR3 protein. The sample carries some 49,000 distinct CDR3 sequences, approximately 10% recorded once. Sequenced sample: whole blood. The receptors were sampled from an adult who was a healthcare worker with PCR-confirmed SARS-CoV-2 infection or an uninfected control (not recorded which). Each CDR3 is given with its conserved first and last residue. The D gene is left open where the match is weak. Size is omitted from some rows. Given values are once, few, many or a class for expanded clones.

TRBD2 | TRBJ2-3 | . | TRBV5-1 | TGCGCCAGCAGCTTTAGCGGGGGCACCATAAGAGATACGCAGTATTTT | CASSFSGGTIRDTQYF
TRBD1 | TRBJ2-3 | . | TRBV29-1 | TGCACCGCCCCCGGGACAGGGGGTTTCGCAGATACGCAGTATTTT | CTAPGTGGFADTQYF
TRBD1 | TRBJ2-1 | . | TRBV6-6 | TGTGCCAGCAGTATCTCGGACAGGGTAAATGAGCAGTTCTTC | CASSISDRVNEQFF
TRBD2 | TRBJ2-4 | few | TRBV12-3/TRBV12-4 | TGTGCCAGCAGTTTAGGTAGCGGGCCGAAAAACATTCAGTACTTC | CASSLGSGPKNIQYF
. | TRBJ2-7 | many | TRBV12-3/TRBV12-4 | TGTGCCAGCAGTTTACAGGGGTGGATTCGCGAGCAGTACTTC | CASSLQGWIREQYF
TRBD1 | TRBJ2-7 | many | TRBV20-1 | TGCAGTGCAGCAGGGACAGCCCGCCACGAGCAGTACTTC | CSAAGTARHEQYF
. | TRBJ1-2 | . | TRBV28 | TGTGCCAGCAGTTTATACGGTTATGGCTACACCTTC | CASSLYGYGYTF
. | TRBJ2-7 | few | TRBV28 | TGTGCCAGCCTTTTAGGGAGCTCCTACGAGCAGTACTTC | CASLLGSSYEQYF
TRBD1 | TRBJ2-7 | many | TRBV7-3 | TGTGCCAGCAGCTTAAGACAGGGCCCCTCCTACGAGCAGTACTTC | CASSLRQGPSYEQYF
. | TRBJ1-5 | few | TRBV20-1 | TGCAGTGCGGGCATTAGCGGGAAAGGATTTCTCCGCAATCAGCCCCAGCATTTT | CSAGISGKGFLRNQPQHF
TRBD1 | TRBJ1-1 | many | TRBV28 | TGTGCCAGCAGAGAAAAGACAGGGGAGGGGACTGAAGCTTTCTTT | CASREKTGEGTEAFF
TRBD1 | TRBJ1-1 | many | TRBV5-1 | TGCGCCAGCAGGGCCGGGACAGGGAACACTGAAGCTTTCTTT | CASRAGTGNTEAFF
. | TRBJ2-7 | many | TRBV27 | TGTGCCAGCAGTCTGTCGCTACGCCCCTACGAGCAGTACTTC | CASSLSLRPYEQYF
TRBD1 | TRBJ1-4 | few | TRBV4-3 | TGCGCCAGCAGCCAAGACCGGACAGGGCGGGGCGGCGAAAAACTGTTTTTT | CASSQDRTGRGGEKLFF
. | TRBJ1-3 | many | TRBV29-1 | TGCAGCGTTGAGCCGGGAAGCTCTGGAAACACCATATATTTT | CSVEPGSSGNTIYF
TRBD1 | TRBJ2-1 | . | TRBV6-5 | TGTGCCAGCAGAACCGACAGGGGTCAGTACAATGAGCAGTTCTTC | CASRTDRGQYNEQFF
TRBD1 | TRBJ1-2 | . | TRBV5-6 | TGTGCCAGCAATATCCGGGACAGGGGAAGAGGTCGTGGCTACACCTTC | CASNIRDRGRGRGYTF
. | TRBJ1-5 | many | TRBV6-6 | TGTGCCAGCAGTTCCCAGGGAGTCGTGAGCAATCAGCCCCAGCATTTT | CASSSQGVVSNQPQHF
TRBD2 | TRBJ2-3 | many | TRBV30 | TGTGCCTGGAGTCGACTAGCGGGATTCACAGATACGCAGTATTTT | CAWSRLAGFTDTQYF
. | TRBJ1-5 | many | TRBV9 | TGTGCCAGCAGCGTAGGAGGTGATAGCAATCAGCCCCAGCATTTT | CASSVGGDSNQPQHF
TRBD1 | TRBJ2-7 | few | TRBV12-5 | TGTGCTAGTGGTTTGGGGACAGGCTTATTTTACGAGCAGTACTTC | CASGLGTGLFYEQYF
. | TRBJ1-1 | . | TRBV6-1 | TGTGCCAGCAGCCAGTGGGAAGCCACTGAAGCTTTCTTT | CASSQWEATEAFF
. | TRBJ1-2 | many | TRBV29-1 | TGCAGCGTTGAAGATTCGGGCAGGGCCCATTATGGCTACACCTTC | CSVEDSGRAHYGYTF
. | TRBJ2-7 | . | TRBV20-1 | TGCAGTGTGACGGACAACGGGTACGAGCAGTACTTC | CSVTDNGYEQYF
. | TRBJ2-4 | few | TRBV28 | TGTGCCAGCACCCCCCCGTTCGGAAACATTCAGTACTTC | CASTPPFGNIQYF
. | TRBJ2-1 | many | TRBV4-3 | TGCGCCAGCAGCCAAGAAGTCGGGTCGAGCTCCTACAATGAGCAGTTCTTC | CASSQEVGSSSYNEQFF
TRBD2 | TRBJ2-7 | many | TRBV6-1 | TGTGCCAGCAGTGAAGAACTAGCGAGTACCTACGAGCAGTACTTC | CASSEELASTYEQYF
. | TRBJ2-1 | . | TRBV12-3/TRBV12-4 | TGTGCCAGCAGTTTAGTAGGGTACAATGAGCAGTTCTTC | CASSLVGYNEQFF
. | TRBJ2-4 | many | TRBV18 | TGTGCCAGCTCACCTCGCCGGGACGGAACAGGGCGAAACATTCAGTACTTC | CASSPRRDGTGRNIQYF
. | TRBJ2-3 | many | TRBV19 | TGTGCCAGTAGCCTAAGCTCGGGGGTTAGCACAGATACGCAGTATTTT | CASSLSSGVSTDTQYF
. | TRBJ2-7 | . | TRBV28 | TGTGCCAGCAGTTCGCGTCAAGGCCCCCAGCAGTACTTC | CASSSRQGPQQYF
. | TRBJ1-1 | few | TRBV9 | TGTGCCAGCAGCGTAGCAGTTGGGACTGAAGCTTTCTTT | CASSVAVGTEAFF
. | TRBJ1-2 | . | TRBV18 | TGTGCCAGCTCACCACCAGAGGGACAACGCTATGGCTACACCTTC | CASSPPEGQRYGYTF
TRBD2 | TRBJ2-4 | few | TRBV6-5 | TGTGCCAGCAGGGGGACTAAACTAGCCAAAAACATTCAGTACTTC | CASRGTKLAKNIQYF
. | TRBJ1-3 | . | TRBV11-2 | TGTGCCAGCAGCAGAGGGGCTCCTACTCTGAGGAACACCATATATTTT | CASSRGAPTLRNTIYF
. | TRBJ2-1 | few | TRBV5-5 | TGTGCCAGCAACGGACAGAACAATGAGCAGTTCTTC | CASNGQNNEQFF
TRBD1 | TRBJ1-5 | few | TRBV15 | TGTGCCACCAGCAGAGACGAGGGGGCCAATCAGCCCCAGCATTTT | CATSRDEGANQPQHF
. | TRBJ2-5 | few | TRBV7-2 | TGTGCCAGCAGTCCACGCCTTCGAGCGCAAGAGACCCAGTACTTC | CASSPRLRAQETQYF
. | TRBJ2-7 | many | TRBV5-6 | TGTGCCAGCAGCTTCGACACGATCTCCTACGAGCAGTACTTC | CASSFDTISYEQYF
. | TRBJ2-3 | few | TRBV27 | TGTGCCAGCAGCAGCAAGTGGAATACGCAGTATTTT | CASSSKWNTQYF
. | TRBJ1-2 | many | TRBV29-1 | TGCAGCGTTGAAGACCTGGGCAGGGGAGGCTACACCTTC | CSVEDLGRGGYTF
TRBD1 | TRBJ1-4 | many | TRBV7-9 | TGTGCCAGCAGCTTAGCAGGGACAGCTCGCGAAAAACTGTTTTTT | CASSLAGTAREKLFF
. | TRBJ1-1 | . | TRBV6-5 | TGTGCCAGCAGTTACACCGCCCGGAACCCTGAAGCTTTCTTT | CASSYTARNPEAFF
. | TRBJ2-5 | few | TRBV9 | TGTGCCAGCAGCGTAGGGGGTTCCCAAGGGACCCAGTACTTC | CASSVGGSQGTQYF
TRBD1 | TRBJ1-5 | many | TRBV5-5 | TGTGCCAGCAGGGACAGGGATGCAAGCAATCAGCCCCAGCATTTT | CASRDRDASNQPQHF
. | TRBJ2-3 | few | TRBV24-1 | TGTGCCACCAGTTTCCAGTCAGATACGCAGTATTTT | CATSFQSDTQYF
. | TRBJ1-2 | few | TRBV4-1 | TGCGCCAGCAGCCATGGGTTTAACTATGGCTACACCTTC | CASSHGFNYGYTF
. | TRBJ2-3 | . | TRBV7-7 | TGTGCTAGCAGCGACGACACAGATACGCAGTATTTT | CASSDDTDTQYF
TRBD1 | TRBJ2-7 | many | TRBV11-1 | TGTGCCAGCAGCCGGACAGGGTTCTACGAGCAGTACTTC | CASSRTGFYEQYF
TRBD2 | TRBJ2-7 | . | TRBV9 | TGTGCCAGCAGCGTAGGAGGAGGCGGGGGGGCCGGCGAGCAGTACTTC | CASSVGGGGGAGEQYF
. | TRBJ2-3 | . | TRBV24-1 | TGTGCCACCAGTGACCGTCGACCCCACACAGATACGCAGTATTTT | CATSDRRPHTDTQYF
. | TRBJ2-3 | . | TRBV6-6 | TGTGCCAGCAGTGCTACAGATACGCAGTATTTT | CASSATDTQYF
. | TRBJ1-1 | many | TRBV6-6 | TGTGCCAGCAGCCCTCCCACATTAAAAGGCGCTGAAGCTTTCTTT | CASSPPTLKGAEAFF
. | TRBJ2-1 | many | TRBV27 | TGTGCCAGCAGTTTCGGGGACTCTTCGAATGAGCAGTTCTTC | CASSFGDSSNEQFF
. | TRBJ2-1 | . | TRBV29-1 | TGCAGCGCTGGGTACCACAATGAGCAGTTCTTC | CSAGYHNEQFF
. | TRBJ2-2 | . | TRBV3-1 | TGTGCCAGCAGCCACTACAGAAACACCGGGGAGCTGTTTTTT | CASSHYRNTGELFF
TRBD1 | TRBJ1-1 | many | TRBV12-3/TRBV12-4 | TGTGCCAGCAGTTCTCGGACAGGGTCTTTTGGAGCTTTCTTT | CASSSRTGSFGAFF
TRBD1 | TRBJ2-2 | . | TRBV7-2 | TGTGCCAGCAGGCAAGACAGGGGGGACACCGGGGAGCTGTTTTTT | CASRQDRGDTGELFF
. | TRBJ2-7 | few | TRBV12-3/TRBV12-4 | TGTGCCAGCAGTATCTCGGACGGAAGCTCCTACGAGCAGTACTTC | CASSISDGSSYEQYF